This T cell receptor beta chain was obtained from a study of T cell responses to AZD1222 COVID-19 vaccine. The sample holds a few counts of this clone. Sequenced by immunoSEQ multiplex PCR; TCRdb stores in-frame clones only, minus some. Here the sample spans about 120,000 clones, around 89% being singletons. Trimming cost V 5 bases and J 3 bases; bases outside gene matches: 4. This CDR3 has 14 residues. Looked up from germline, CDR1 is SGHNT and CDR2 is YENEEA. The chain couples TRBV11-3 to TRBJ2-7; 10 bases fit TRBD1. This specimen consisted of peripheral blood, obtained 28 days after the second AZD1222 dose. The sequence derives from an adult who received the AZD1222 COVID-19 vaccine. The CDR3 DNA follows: TGTGCCAGCAGCCTTGACAGGGGGCTCTACGAGCAGTACTTC. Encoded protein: CASSLDRGLYEQYF.